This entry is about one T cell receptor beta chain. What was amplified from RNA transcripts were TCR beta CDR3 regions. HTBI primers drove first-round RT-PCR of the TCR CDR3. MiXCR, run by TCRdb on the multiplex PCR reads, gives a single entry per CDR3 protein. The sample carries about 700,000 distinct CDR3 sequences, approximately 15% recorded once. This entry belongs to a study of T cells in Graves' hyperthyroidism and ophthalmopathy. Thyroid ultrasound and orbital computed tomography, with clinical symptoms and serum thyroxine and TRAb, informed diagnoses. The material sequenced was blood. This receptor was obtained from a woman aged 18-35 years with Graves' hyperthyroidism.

The CDR3 reads CSAGRQGGYNEQFF. CDR3 DNA sequence: TGCAGCGCCGGGCGCCAGGGAGGCTACAATGAGCAGTTCTTC. This chain uses TRBV29-1 with TRBJ2-1; TRBD2 might be the D (6 bases). This CDR3 contains 14 residues. V gave up 7 bases and J gave up 3 bases, with 16 bases separating them. From germline, CDR1 is SQVTM and CDR2 ANQGSEA.